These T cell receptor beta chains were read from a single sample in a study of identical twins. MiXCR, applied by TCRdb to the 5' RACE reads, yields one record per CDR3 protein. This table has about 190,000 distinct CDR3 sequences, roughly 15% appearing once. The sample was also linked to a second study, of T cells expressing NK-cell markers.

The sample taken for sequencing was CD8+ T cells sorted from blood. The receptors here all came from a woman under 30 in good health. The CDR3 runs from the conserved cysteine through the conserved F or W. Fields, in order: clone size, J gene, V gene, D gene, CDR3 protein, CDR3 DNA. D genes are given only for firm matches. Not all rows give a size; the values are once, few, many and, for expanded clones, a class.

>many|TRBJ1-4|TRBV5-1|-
CASSFNEKLFF
TGCGCCAGCAGCTTTAATGAAAAACTGTTTTTT
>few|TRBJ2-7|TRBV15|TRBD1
CATSYQDRAYEQYF
TGTGCCACCAGCTACCAGGACAGGGCCTACGAGCAGTACTTC
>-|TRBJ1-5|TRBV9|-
CASSVEQNNQPQHF
TGTGCCAGCAGCGTAGAACAGAACAATCAGCCCCAGCATTTT
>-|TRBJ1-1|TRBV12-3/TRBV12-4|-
CASSLGNMNTEAFF
TGTGCCAGCAGTTTGGGAAACATGAACACTGAAGCTTTCTTT
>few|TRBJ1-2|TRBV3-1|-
CASSQGTRGYTF
TGTGCCAGCAGCCAAGGGACTCGAGGCTACACCTTC
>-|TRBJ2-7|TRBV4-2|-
CASSQDLAPTYEQYF
TGTGCCAGCAGCCAAGATCTTGCACCGACCTACGAGCAGTACTTC
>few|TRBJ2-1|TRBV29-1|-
CSVEDASYNEQFF
TGCAGCGTTGAGGACGCGTCCTACAATGAGCAGTTCTTC
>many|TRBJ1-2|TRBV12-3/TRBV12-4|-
CASSLETGYGYTF
TGTGCCAGCAGTTTAGAAACAGGGTATGGCTACACCTTC
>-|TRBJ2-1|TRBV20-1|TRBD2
CSVSGGGSYNEQFF
TGCAGTGTTTCGGGGGGGGGCTCCTACAATGAGCAGTTCTTC
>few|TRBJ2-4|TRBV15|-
CATSLLGDVQYF
TGTGCCACCAGCCTCCTAGGCGACGTTCAGTACTTC
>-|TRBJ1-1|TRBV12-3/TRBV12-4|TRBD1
CASRPQGVRTEAFF
TGTGCCAGCAGACCCCAGGGGGTTCGGACTGAAGCTTTCTTT
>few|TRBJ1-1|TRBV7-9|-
CASKRGSEAFF
TGTGCCAGCAAGAGGGGGTCTGAAGCTTTCTTT
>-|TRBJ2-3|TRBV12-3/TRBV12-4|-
CASSGITDTQYF
TGTGCCAGCAGCGGGATCACAGATACGCAGTATTTT
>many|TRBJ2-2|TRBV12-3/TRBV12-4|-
CATEASTGELFF
TGTGCCACCGAGGCGAGCACCGGGGAGCTGTTTTTT
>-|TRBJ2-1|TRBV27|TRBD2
CAPNRGRGLDNEQFF
TGTGCTCCTAATAGGGGGAGGGGACTAGACAATGAGCAGTTCTTC
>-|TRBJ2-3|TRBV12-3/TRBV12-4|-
CASRMGSGSTDTQYF
TGTGCCAGCAGGATGGGGTCGGGTAGTACAGATACGCAGTATTTT
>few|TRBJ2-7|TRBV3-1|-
CASSQDYSGRPEQYF
TGTGCCAGCAGCCAAGATTACTCCGGGAGACCCGAGCAGTACTTC
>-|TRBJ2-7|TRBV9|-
CASSVELSYEQYF
TGTGCCAGCAGCGTAGAACTCTCCTACGAGCAGTACTTC
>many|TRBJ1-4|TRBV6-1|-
CASTWALRTDLNEKLFF
TGTGCCAGCACGTGGGCCCTCCGGACCGACCTGAATGAAAAACTGTTTTTT
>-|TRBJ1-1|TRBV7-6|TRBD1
CASSLWTGNTEAFF
TGTGCCAGCAGCTTATGGACAGGGAACACTGAAGCTTTCTTT